A single sample is the source of the 12 T cell receptor beta chains below, sequenced in a study of radiation and T cells in renal cell carcinoma. Some clones are missing from TCRdb's copy, which holds only in-frame ones; the method was immunoSEQ multiplex PCR. There are roughly 130,000 clones in the sample; around four fifths occur only once, and 1.9% lies in the top ten. The time point was: blood 2 weeks post-SBRT. Treatment noted: 15 Gy SBRT to primary tumor, nephrectomy 4 weeks later. The source material was blood, sampled from a patient whose treatment included radiotherapy and nephrectomy. These receptors came from a woman aged 55-70 years with renal cell carcinoma.

This sequence joins TRBV9 and TRBJ1-2; D gene unclear. Germline values: CDR1 SGDLS, CDR2 YYNGEE. CDR3 length: 14 amino acids. Between the trimmed V and J ends, which lost 0 bases and 1 base, there was a span of 7 bases. The CDR3 sequence: CASSVALGNYGYTF. The CDR3 coding sequence is TGTGCCAGCAGCGTAGCTCTAGGTAACTATGGCTACACCTTC.

This clone was seen a handful of times. The rearrangement links TRBV5-1 to TRBJ2-1; D gene uncertain. Trimming removed 7 bases at V and 1 base at J, with 3 bases between. The CDR3 length is 11 residues. Germline V lookup: CDR1 SGHRS, CDR2 YFSETQ. Written as DNA, the CDR3 is TGCGCCAGCGGTTCCTACAATGAGCAGTTCTTC. Amino acids: CASGSYNEQFF.

This clone was counted only a few times. The chain couples TRBV7-9 to TRBJ2-1; 12 bases are shared with TRBD2. Germline assignment: CDR1 SEHNR and CDR2 FQNEAQ (reference sequence). CDR3 length: 17 amino acids. V lost 8 bases, J lost 3 bases, and 11 bases stayed unmatched. The CDR3 here is CASYASGGAFFYNEQFF. In nucleotides, the CDR3 is TGTGCCAGCTACGCTAGCGGGGGGGCTTTCTTCTACAATGAGCAGTTCTTC.

The chain is built from TRBV5-4 and TRBJ2-5; 7 bases match TRBD1. Per germline, CDR1 SGHNT and CDR2 YYREEE (reference sequence). With 4 bases clipped from V and 2 bases from J, the junction kept 20 bases outside the gene matches. The CDR3 consists of 19 residues. The CDR3 loop is CASSPSLLSSRDRQETQYF. In DNA form, the CDR3 reads TGTGCCAGCAGCCCATCCCTATTGTCATCCCGGGACAGACAAGAGACCCAGTACTTC.

This clone is medium-sized within its sample. The chain employs TRBV19 and TRBJ1-1, with 8 bases that match TRBD1. The CDR3 is 13 residues long. V shed 5 bases and J 1 base; nucleotides not matched to a gene: 0. The germline gives CDR1 LNHDA, CDR2 SQIVND (reference sequence). The CDR3 region is CASSQGANTEAFF. CDR3 sequence (DNA): TGTGCCAGTAGTCAGGGGGCGAACACTGAAGCTTTCTTT.

This rearrangement joins TRBV7-6 to TRBJ1-2; the match to TRBD1 covers 8 bases. The germline gives CDR1 SGHVS, CDR2 FNYEAQ. Trimming at V came to 5 bases and at J to 8 bases, leaving 4 bases not matched to a gene. The CDR3 contains 12 residues. The CDR3 DNA sequence: TGTGCCAGCAGCGCCGGACAGGGCGGCTACACCTTC. This encodes CASSAGQGGYTF.

The V call is TRBV6-5, the J call TRBJ1-5; a weak D match, TRBD1 (6 bases). Per the germline V gene, CDR1 is MNHEY and CDR2 is SVGAGI. The V end was cut by 6 bases, the J end by 2 bases, with 14 bases between. This CDR3 is 15 amino acids long. In DNA form, the CDR3 reads TGTGCCAGCAGACGAGCGGACAGTGGCAATCAGCCCCAGCATTTT. It is translated as CASRRADSGNQPQHF.

The rearrangement joins TRBV7-2 to TRBJ2-2; no definite D call. The length of the CDR3 is 16 residues. Trimming pared 1 base from V and 3 bases from J, leaving 12 bases between. Germline loops: CDR1 SGHTA, CDR2 FQGNSA. The CDR3 sequence: CASSLVSQSYTGELFF. The CDR3, as DNA: TGTGCCAGCAGCTTAGTGAGTCAGAGCTACACCGGGGAGCTGTTTTTT. Full variable domain (outside the CDR3, taken from reference TRBV7-2 and TRBJ2-2): GAGVSQSPSNKVTEKGKDVELRCDPISGHTALYWYRQSLGQGLEFLIYFQGNSAPDKSGLPSDRFSAERTGGSVSTLTIQRTQQEDSAVYLCASSLVSQSYTGELFFGEGSRLTVL.

Only a few counts were recorded for this clone. The chain has TRBV4-1 and TRBJ2-7; TRBD2 aligns across 10 bases. The V segment lost 0 bases and the J segment 2 bases; nucleotides outside the gene matches: 1. CDR3 length equals 15 residues. Germline values: CDR1 MGHRA, CDR2 YSYEKL. CDR3 loop: CASSQDLAGAYEQYF. DNA for the CDR3: TGCGCCAGCAGCCAAGATCTAGCGGGGGCCTACGAGCAGTACTTC.

This chain connects TRBV4-2 to TRBJ2-5, with D perhaps TRBD1 (6 bases). V shed 5 bases and J shed 5 bases, with 15 bases lying between them. Germline V gene sequence: CDR1 LGHNA, CDR2 YNFKEQ. CDR3 length: 14 amino acids. The CDR3 coding sequence is TGTGCCAGCAGCTCGGAAGGGGGTTGGGAGACCCAGTACTTC. Encoded protein: CASSSEGGWETQYF.

CDR3 sequence (DNA): TGCGCCAGCAGCGCCGATACGGTTGGCTACACCTTC. Protein product: CASSADTVGYTF. The V call is TRBV4-3, the J call TRBJ1-2; D call uncertain. V was clipped by 5 bases and J by 7 bases, with 11 bases between them. The CDR3 runs to 12 residues. The V gene's germline CDR1 is LGHNA and CDR2 YSLEER.

V gene TRBV19 combines with J gene TRBJ1-2, with 8 bases fitting TRBD1. V lost 9 bases, J lost 2 bases, and 5 bases stayed unmatched. CDR3 length: 13 residues. Germline assignment: CDR1 LNHDA and CDR2 SQIVND (reference sequence). CDR3 bases: TGTGCCAGCAAGGACAGGGAAAACTATGGCTACACCTTC. This translates into CASKDRENYGYTF.